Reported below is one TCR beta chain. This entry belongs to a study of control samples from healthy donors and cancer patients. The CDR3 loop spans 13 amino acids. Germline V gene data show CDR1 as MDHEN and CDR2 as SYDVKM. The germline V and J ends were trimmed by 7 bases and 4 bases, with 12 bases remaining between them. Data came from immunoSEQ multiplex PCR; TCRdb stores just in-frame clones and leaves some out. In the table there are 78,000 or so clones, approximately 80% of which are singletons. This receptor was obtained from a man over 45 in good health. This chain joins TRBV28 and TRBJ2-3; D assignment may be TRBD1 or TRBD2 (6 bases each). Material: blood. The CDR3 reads CASKGEVPDTQYF. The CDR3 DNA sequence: TGTGCCAGCAAGGGGGAGGTCCCAGATACGCAGTATTTT.